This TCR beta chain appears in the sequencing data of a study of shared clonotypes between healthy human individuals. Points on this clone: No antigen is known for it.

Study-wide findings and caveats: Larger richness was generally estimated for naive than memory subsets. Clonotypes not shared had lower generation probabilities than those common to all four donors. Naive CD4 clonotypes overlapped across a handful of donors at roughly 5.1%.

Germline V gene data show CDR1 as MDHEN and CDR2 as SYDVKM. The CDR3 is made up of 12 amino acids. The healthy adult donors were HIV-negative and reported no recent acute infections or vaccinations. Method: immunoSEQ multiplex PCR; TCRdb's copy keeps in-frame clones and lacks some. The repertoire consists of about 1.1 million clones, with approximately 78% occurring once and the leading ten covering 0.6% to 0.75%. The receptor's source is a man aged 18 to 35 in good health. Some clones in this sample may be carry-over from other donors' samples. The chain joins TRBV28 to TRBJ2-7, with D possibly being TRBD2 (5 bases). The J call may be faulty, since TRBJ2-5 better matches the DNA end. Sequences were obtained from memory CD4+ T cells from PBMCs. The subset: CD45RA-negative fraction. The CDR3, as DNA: TGTGCCAGCAGTGGAGGAGCAGAGACCCAGTACTTC. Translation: CASSGGAETQYF.